These T cell receptor beta chains were read from a single sample in a study of T cells in Graves' hyperthyroidism and ophthalmopathy. TCRdb redid the calling of the multiplex PCR reads with MiXCR, one entry per CDR3 protein. The table shows about 710,000 distinct CDR3 sequences, with 16% occurring only once. Specimen: blood. These receptors were collected from a man aged 18 to 29 with Graves' hyperthyroidism. Each CDR3 is given with its conserved first and last residue. The D gene is left open where the match is weak. The size of a clone is reported for some rows only, either as once, few or many, or as a class for expanded clones.

>NA|TRBJ1-2|TRBV28|once
TGTGCCAGCAGTCACGGAGGGGGAAGGGATGGCTACACCTTC
CASSHGGGRDGYTF
>TRBD2|TRBJ2-1|TRBV5-8|NA
TGTGCCAGCAGCCTAGGGACTAGCGGGATAGGTGAGCAGTTCTTC
CASSLGTSGIGEQFF
>TRBD1|TRBJ1-2|TRBV28|few
TGTGCCATTTCGGACAGGGTCTATGGCTACACCTTC
CAISDRVYGYTF
>NA|TRBJ2-3|TRBV29-1|NA
TGCAGCGTGGCCGGGGGCGTCCTTAGCACAGATACGCAGTATTTT
CSVAGGVLSTDTQYF
>NA|TRBJ2-2|TRBV28|many
TGTGCCAGCAGTTGGGGCGGCAGGGACACCGGGGAGCTGTTTTTT
CASSWGGRDTGELFF
>TRBD2|TRBJ2-3|TRBV2|few
TGTGCCAGCAGTGAGGTTAGCGGGGGCACAGATACGCAGTATTTT
CASSEVSGGTDTQYF
>TRBD2|TRBJ2-7|TRBV10-3|NA
TGTGCCACCGCCCGGACTAGCGGGGCTTACGAGCAGTACTTC
CATARTSGAYEQYF
>NA|TRBJ2-7|TRBV5-5|few
TGTGCCAGCAGCTTGGACCCGGGGAGGGGGTACGAGCAGTACTTC
CASSLDPGRGYEQYF
>NA|TRBJ1-5|TRBV19|NA
TGTGCCAGTAGTATGACGTGGGGACGGAGAAGTTATAGCAATCAGCCCCAGCATTTT
CASSMTWGRRSYSNQPQHF
>TRBD1|TRBJ2-2|TRBV29-1|NA
TGCAGCGCTGGACAGGGGCTCTTTTCAGGCGCCGGGGAGCTGTTTTTT
CSAGQGLFSGAGELFF
>NA|TRBJ2-7|TRBV5-1|NA
TGCGCCAGCAGCTCCTTGGATGTCTACGAGCAGTACTTC
CASSSLDVYEQYF